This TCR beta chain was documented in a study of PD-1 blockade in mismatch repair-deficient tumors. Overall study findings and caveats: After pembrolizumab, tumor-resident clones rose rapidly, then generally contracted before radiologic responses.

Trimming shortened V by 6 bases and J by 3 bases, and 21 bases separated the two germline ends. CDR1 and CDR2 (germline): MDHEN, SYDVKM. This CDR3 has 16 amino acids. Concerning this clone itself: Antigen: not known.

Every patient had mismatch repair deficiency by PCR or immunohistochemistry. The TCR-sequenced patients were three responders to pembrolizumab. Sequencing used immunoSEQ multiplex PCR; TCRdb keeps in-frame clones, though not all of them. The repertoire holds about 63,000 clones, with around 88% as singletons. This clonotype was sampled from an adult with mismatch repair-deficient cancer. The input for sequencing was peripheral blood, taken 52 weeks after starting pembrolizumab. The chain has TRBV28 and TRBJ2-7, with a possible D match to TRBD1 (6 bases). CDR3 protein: CASSIGGQYRGYEQYF. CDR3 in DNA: TGTGCCAGCAGCATTGGAGGACAGTATAGGGGCTACGAGCAGTACTTC.